A single sample is the source of the 16 T cell receptor beta chains below, sequenced in a study of OX40 agonist ivuxolimab in advanced cancers. The data were produced by immunoSEQ multiplex PCR, yet TCRdb's version contains in-frame clones alone and is incomplete. The sample gives about 6,300 clones, less than 85% of which show up once; 55% to 70% is in the top ten. Source: CD4+ or CD8+ T cells sorted from blood, taken in a trial of the OX40 agonist ivuxolimab. Every receptor here comes from an adult with an advanced solid tumor such as melanoma, head and neck, liver or kidney cancer.

The chain recombines TRBV4-1 with TRBJ1-3; no clear D gene. The CDR3 sequence is 14 residues long. Germline V lookup: CDR1 MGHRA, CDR2 YSYEKL. The V gene lost 4 bases and the J gene lost 3 bases, with 10 bases spanning the gap. The chain's CDR3 is CASSLHDNGNTIYF. CDR3 DNA sequence: TGCGCCAGCAGCCTACACGACAATGGAAACACCATATATTTT.

V is TRBV5-8 and J is TRBJ2-7, with unresolved D. The CDR3 loop spans 11 amino acids. CDR1 SGHTS and CDR2 YDEGEE come from the germline V gene. V was shortened by 2 bases and J by 5 bases, with 5 bases between the two germline ends. CDR3 loop: CASSFTNEQYF. The CDR3, as DNA: TGTGCCAGCAGCTTCACAAACGAGCAGTACTTC.

Here the CDR3 reads CASSLGVGAGEGTQYF. In DNA form, the CDR3 reads TGTGCCAGCAGCCTAGGGGTTGGTGCAGGGGAGGGGACCCAGTACTTC. The V call is TRBV11-2, the J call TRBJ2-5; D is perhaps TRBD2 (7 bases). Germline lookup yields CDR1 SGHAT and CDR2 FQNNGV. The CDR3 consists of 16 residues. V lost 5 bases to trimming and J lost 7 bases, with 23 bases between them.

The V call is TRBV6-6, the J call TRBJ1-1; a possible D gene is TRBD1 (5 bases). The CDR3 runs to 12 residues. The germline CDR1 and CDR2 sequences are MNHNY and SVGAGI (reference sequence). The germline V and J ends were trimmed by 10 bases and 5 bases, with 14 bases remaining between them. CDR3 nucleotide sequence: TGTGCCATGGGGGGAAGGCTAACTGAAGCTTTCTTT. Amino acids: CAMGGRLTEAFF.

The chain uses TRBV11-3 and TRBJ2-7, with 9 bases fitting TRBD2. The CDR3 is 14 residues long. The V segment lost 5 bases and the J segment 7 bases; nucleotides outside the gene matches: 9. CDR1 is SGHNT and CDR2 is YENEEA in the germline V gene. The CDR3 loop is CASSAGTSLWEQYF. Here the CDR3 DNA reads TGTGCCAGCAGCGCCGGGACTAGCCTTTGGGAGCAGTACTTC.

The V gene is TRBV7-7, the J gene TRBJ2-1; D gene ambiguous. Germline CDR1 is SSHAT and CDR2 is FNYEAQ (reference sequence). CDR3 length equals 15 residues. The ends were cut back, 1 base at V and 7 bases at J, with 14 bases in the middle. CDR3 sequence (DNA): TGTGCCAGCAGCTTAGGAAGGTCCCCTAGAAATGAGCAGTTCTTC. Its protein product is CASSLGRSPRNEQFF.

By share of the sample, this clone is medium-sized. V gene TRBV7-2 combines with J gene TRBJ2-7, with TRBD1 matching 11 bases. J gave up 3 bases and V 5 bases, and 3 bases lay outside the gene matches. Germline CDR1 reads SGHTA; CDR2 reads FQGNSA. The CDR3 consists of 14 residues. As DNA, the CDR3 is TGTGCCAGCAGCCCAGGGACAGGGGGCTACGAGCAGTACTTC. Translation gives CASSPGTGGYEQYF.

The genes are TRBV2 and TRBJ2-1, with 9 bases matching TRBD2. From germline, CDR1 is SNHLY and CDR2 FYNNEI. V lost 7 bases to trimming and J lost 4 bases; unmatched junction nucleotides: 5. The CDR3 has 14 amino acids. The CDR3 DNA sequence: TGTGCCAGCACTACTAGCGGGTATTACAATGAGCAGTTCTTC. Translation gives CASTTSGYYNEQFF. The full variable domain, completed using reference TRBV2 and TRBJ2-1, is EPEVTQTPSHQVTQMGQEVILRCVPISNHLYFYWYRQILGQKVEFLVSFYNNEISEKSEIFDDQFSVERPDGSNFTLKIRSTKLEDSAMYFCASTTSGYYNEQFFGPGTRLTVL.

This clone appeared a few times. J is TRBJ2-2 and V is TRBV19; 8 bases are a match to TRBD1. The germline V gene encodes CDR1 LNHDA and CDR2 SQIVND (reference sequence). The CDR3 spans 17 residues. J was trimmed by 7 bases and V by 0 bases; bases with no gene match: 10. The CDR3 region has the DNA TGTGCCAGTAGTATAGATCCGGGGGCAGGGGGCAGCGGGGAGCTGTTTTTT. Translating it yields CASSIDPGAGGSGELFF.

J is TRBJ2-7 and V is TRBV30, with D tentatively TRBD2 (7 bases). The CDR3 covers 14 residues. V lost 7 bases and J lost 0, with 16 bases in between. Germline lookup yields CDR1 GTSNPN and CDR2 SVGIG (reference sequence). CDR3 sequence (DNA): TGTGCCTCAGAGGGGGGACTAAGCTCCTACGAGCAGTACTTC. Its translation: CASEGGLSSYEQYF.

The V call is TRBV4-1, the J call TRBJ1-1; D is perhaps TRBD1 (5 bases). CDR1 and CDR2 (germline): MGHRA, YSYEKL. With 1 base removed from V and 0 bases from J, the gap between germline ends came to 12 bases. This CDR3 spans 16 amino acids. CDR3 region: CASSQGRQLLNTEAFF. CDR3 sequence (DNA): TGCGCCAGCAGCCAAGGAAGACAGTTACTGAACACTGAAGCTTTCTTT.

The V call is TRBV9, the J call TRBJ2-1, with D possibly being TRBD2 (6 bases). This CDR3 is built from 13 residues. V was trimmed by 2 bases and J by 6 bases, leaving 9 bases between them. Germline V gives CDR1 SGDLS, CDR2 YYNGEE. CDR3 DNA: TGTGCCAGCAGCGTCGGCGGGACCAATGAGCAGTTCTTC. Protein product: CASSVGGTNEQFF.

In regard to this clone: This may stem from a read error, because a much larger clone lies one nucleotide away. The chain has TRBV2 and TRBJ1-2; perhaps TRBD1 as D (5 bases). The CDR3 sequence is 11 residues long. Trimming took off 8 bases at V and 2 bases at J, with 6 bases between the two ends. Germline V gene sequence: CDR1 SNHLY, CDR2 FYNNEI. Here the CDR3 reads CASGTNYGYTF. The CDR3, as DNA: TGTGCCAGCGGGACGAACTATGGCTACACCTTC. Combining the CDR3 with reference TRBV2 and TRBJ1-2 gives the whole variable domain EPEVTQTPSHQVTQMGQEVILRCVPISNHLYFYWYRQILGQKVEFLVSFYNNEISEKSEIFDDQFSVERPDGSNFTLKIRSTKLEDSAMYFCASGTNYGYTFGSGTRLTVV.

The CDR3 DNA reads TGTGCCAGCAGTTTTACGAGTGCGACTGAAGCTTTCTTT. This translates into CASSFTSATEAFF. The genes are TRBV27 and TRBJ1-1; no clear D. Between the trimmed V and J ends, which lost 3 bases and 5 bases, there was a span of 10 bases. CDR1 is MNHEY and CDR2 is SMNVEV in the germline V gene (reference sequence). This CDR3 is 13 amino acids long.

This clone counts as medium-sized. At one of its ends the junction is not consistent with the germline gene, which may arise from a read error. This rearrangement joins TRBV7-9 to TRBJ2-7; no clear D gene. Germline CDR1 reads SEHNR; CDR2 reads FQNEAQ (reference sequence). The CDR3 sequence is 12 residues long. CDR3 in DNA: TGTGCCGGCAGTGAAGATACCCACGAGCAGTACTTC. Amino acids: CAGSEDTHEQYF.

The V and J genes are TRBV5-4 and TRBJ2-7; 8 nucleotides agree with TRBD1. V dropped 5 bases and J dropped 3; count of bases not matched to a gene: 4. CDR1 SGHNT and CDR2 YYREEE come from the germline V gene (reference sequence). CDR3 length equals 13 residues. The CDR3 protein is CASRLDRDYEQYF. CDR3 sequence (DNA): TGTGCCAGCAGACTGGACAGGGACTACGAGCAGTACTTC.